This TCR beta chain was obtained from a study of blood T cells in healthy people across ages. Findings and limits, study-wide: PBMCs went unsorted, and a conclusive naive versus antigen-experienced comparison was therefore prevented.

As for this clonotype: Its antigen is unknown.

The CDR3 covers 15 residues. The germline CDR1 and CDR2 sequences are GTSNPN and SVGIG (reference sequence). Together with a sample-barcoded 5' primer, a J-beta primer mix was included in a second PCR lasting about 7 to 12 cycles. TCRdb reprocessed the 5' RACE reads with MiXCR, giving one entry per CDR3 protein. Here the sample spans some 850,000 distinct CDR3 sequences, about a quarter being singletons. These data also formed part of another study, on T cells of mothers and their children. That report adds: A few healthy Caucasian mothers gave samples, and so did their six children.

The chain carries TRBV30 and TRBJ2-5; 10 bases agree with TRBD2. The J call may not be correct, given that the DNA end is closer to TRBJ2-7. Sequencing was carried out using blood. This TCR derives from a boy between 10 and 17 years old in good health. CDR3 residues: CAWSDLAGDSYEQYF. Here the CDR3 DNA reads TGTGCCTGGAGTGATCTAGCGGGGGACTCCTACGAGCAGTACTTC.